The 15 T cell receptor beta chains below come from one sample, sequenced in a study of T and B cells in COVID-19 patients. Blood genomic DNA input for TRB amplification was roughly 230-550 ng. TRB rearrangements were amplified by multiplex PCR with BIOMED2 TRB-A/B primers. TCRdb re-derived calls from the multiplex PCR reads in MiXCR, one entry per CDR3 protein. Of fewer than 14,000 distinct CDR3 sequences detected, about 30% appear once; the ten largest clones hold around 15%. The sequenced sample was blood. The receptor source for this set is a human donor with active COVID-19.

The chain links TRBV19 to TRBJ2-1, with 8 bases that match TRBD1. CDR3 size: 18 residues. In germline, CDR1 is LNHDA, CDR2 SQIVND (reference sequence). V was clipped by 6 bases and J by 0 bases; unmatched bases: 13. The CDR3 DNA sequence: TGTGCCAGTAGGAATACACCGGGACAGGCGAGCTCCTACAATGAGCAGTTCTTC. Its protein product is CASRNTPGQASSYNEQFF.

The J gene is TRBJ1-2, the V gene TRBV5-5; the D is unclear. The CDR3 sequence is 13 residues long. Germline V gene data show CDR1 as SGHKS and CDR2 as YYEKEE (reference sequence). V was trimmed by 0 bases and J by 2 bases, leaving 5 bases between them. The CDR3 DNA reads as TGTGCCAGCAGCTTGGCGTCCAACTATGGCTACACCTTC. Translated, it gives CASSLASNYGYTF. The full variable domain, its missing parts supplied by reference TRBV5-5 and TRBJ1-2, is DAGVTQSPTHLIKTRGQQVTLRCSPISGHKSVSWYQQVLGQGPQFIFQYYEKEERGRGNFPDRFSARQFPNYSSELNVNALLLGDSALYLCASSLASNYGYTFGSGTRLTVV.

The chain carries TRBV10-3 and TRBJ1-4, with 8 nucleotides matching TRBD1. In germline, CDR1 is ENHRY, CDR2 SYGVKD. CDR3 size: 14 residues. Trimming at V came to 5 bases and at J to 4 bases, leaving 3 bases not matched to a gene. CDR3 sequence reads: CAISSTGDNEKLFF. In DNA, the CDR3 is TGTGCCATCAGTTCGACAGGGGATAATGAAAAACTGTTTTTT.

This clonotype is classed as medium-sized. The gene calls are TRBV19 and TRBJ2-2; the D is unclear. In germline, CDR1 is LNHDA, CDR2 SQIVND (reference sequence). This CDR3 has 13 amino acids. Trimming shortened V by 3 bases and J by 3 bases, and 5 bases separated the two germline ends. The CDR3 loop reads CASSMRHTGELFF. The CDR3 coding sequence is TGTGCCAGTAGTATGAGACACACCGGGGAGCTGTTTTTT.

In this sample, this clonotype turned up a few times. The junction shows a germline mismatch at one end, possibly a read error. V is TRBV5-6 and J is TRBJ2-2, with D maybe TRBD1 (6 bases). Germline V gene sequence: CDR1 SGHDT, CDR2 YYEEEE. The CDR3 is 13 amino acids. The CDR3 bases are TGCGCCAGCAGCCCACAGGGTCACGGGGAGCTGTTTTTT. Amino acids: CASSPQGHGELFF.

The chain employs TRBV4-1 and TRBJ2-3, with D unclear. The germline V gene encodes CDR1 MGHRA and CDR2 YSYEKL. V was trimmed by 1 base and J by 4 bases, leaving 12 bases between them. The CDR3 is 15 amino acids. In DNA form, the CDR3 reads TGCGCCAGCAGCCAAGGCCTAGGACGGCCAGATACGCAGTATTTT. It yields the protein CASSQGLGRPDTQYF.

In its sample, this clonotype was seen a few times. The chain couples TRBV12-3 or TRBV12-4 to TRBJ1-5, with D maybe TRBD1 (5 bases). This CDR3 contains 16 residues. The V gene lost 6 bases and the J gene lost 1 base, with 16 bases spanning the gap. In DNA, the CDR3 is TGTGCCAGCAGCCCTGGGCCAGGGATCAGCAATCAGCCCCAGCATTTT. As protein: CASSPGPGISNQPQHF.

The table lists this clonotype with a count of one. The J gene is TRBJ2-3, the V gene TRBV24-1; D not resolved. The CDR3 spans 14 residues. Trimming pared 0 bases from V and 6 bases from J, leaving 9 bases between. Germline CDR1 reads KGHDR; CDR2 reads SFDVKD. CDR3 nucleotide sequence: TGTGCCACCAGTGATTTGGGATTAGGGGATACGCAGTATTTT. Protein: CATSDLGLGDTQYF.

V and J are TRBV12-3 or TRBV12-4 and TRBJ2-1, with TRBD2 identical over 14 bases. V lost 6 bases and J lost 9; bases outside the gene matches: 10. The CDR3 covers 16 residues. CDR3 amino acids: CASRPTSGGAVPEQFF. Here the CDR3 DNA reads TGTGCCAGCAGGCCGACTAGCGGGGGGGCAGTCCCTGAGCAGTTCTTC.

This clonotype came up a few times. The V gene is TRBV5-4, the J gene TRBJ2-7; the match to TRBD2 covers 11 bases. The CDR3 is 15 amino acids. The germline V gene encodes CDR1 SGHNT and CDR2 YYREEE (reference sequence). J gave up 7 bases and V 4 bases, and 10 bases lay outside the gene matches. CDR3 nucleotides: TGTGCCAGCAGCACCGCACTAGCGGGGGCTAGGGAGCAGTACTTC. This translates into CASSTALAGAREQYF.

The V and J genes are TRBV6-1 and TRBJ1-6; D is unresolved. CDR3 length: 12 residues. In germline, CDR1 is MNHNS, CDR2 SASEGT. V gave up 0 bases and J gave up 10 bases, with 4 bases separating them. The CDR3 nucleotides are TGTGCCAGCAGTGAAGCGTGGTCACCCCTCCACTTT. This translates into CASSEAWSPLHF.

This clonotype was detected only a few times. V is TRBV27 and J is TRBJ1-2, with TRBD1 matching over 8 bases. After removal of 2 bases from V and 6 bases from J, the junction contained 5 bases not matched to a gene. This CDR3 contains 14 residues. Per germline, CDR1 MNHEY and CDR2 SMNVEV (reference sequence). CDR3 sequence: CASSLMTGADGYTF. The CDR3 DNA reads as TGTGCCAGCAGTTTAATGACAGGGGCAGATGGCTACACCTTC.

The CDR3 loop is CASSEAYNYGYTF. DNA for the CDR3: TGTGCCAGCAGCGAGGCGTATAACTATGGCTACACCTTC. The rearrangement joins TRBV12-3 or TRBV12-4 to TRBJ1-2; D gene uncertain. The CDR3 runs to 13 residues. Trimming took 6 bases from V and 1 from J, leaving 9 bases between them.

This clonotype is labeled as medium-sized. The CDR3, as DNA: TGTGCCAGCAGATCGGACAGAACCTACGAGCAGTACTTC. It encodes CASRSDRTYEQYF. This chain connects TRBV6-5 to TRBJ2-7, with D possibly TRBD1 on 6 matching bases. Germline CDR1 MNHEY, CDR2 SVGAGI. The V end lost 6 bases, the J end lost 2 bases, and 11 bases lay between the germline ends. The CDR3 has 13 residues.

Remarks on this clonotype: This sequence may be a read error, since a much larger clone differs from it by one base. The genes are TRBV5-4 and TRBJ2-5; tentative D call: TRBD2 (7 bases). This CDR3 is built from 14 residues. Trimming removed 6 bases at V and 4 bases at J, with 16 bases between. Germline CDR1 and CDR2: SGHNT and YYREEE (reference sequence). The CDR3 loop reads CASNTSAGAETQYF. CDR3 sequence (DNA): TGTGCCAGCAATACCTCCGCGGGGGCAGAGACCCAGTACTTC.